Each of the 32 T cell receptor beta chains below was sequenced from the same sample in a study of beta chain features in type 1 diabetes. The study, taken as a whole, reports: Among all four CD4+ subsets, Type 1 diabetes patients had TCRB CDR3s that were moderately but significantly shorter.

Their target antigens are unknown. What was sequenced were expressed TCRB transcripts, since all of the isolated RNA had been reverse transcribed. Sequencing used immunoSEQ multiplex PCR; TCRdb keeps in-frame clones, though not all of them. The repertoire includes hundreds of thousands of clones, around 15% of them detected once, and just under 0.04% sits in the top ten. Sequenced material: naive CD4+ T cells from blood. Every receptor here comes from a man younger than 35 with type 1 diabetes.

The chain is built from TRBV6-5 and TRBJ1-1, with D possibly being TRBD1 (6 bases). The germline gives CDR1 MNHEY, CDR2 SVGAGI. The CDR3 is 15 residues long. V was shortened by 6 bases and J by 4 bases, with 18 bases between the two germline ends. CDR3 DNA: TGTGCCAGCAGCCGGACAGAGGGAGGACTCACTGAAGCTTTCTTT. Translating it yields CASSRTEGGLTEAFF.

V gene TRBV19 combines with J gene TRBJ2-5; 7 bases fit TRBD2. Germline CDR1 is LNHDA and CDR2 is SQIVND (reference sequence). V gave up 5 bases and J gave up 10 bases; unmatched junction bases: 4. The CDR3 spans 11 residues. DNA for the CDR3: TGTGCCAGTAGTGCCCGGGGGGACCAGTACTTC. It specifies CASSARGDQYF.

This clone was recorded a few times. J is TRBJ1-3 and V is TRBV5-4; D is ambiguous. V lost 0 bases to trimming and J lost 2 bases, with 6 bases between them. The CDR3 runs to 14 residues. Germline CDR1 is SGHNT and CDR2 is YYREEE (reference sequence). The CDR3 nucleotides read TGTGCCAGCAGCTTGGGGTCGGCTGGAAACACCATATATTTT. Its translation: CASSLGSAGNTIYF.

V gene TRBV10-3 combines with J gene TRBJ2-1; no reliable D call. The ends were cut back, 2 bases at V and 8 bases at J, with 10 bases in the middle. CDR3 length equals 13 residues. Looked up from germline, CDR1 is ENHRY and CDR2 is SYGVKD. The CDR3 spells CAISERTGYEQFF. In DNA form, the CDR3 reads TGTGCCATCAGTGAGCGAACGGGTTATGAGCAGTTCTTC.

This clone was observed a handful of times. The chain joins TRBV21-1 to TRBJ2-4; the table's D gene call, TRBD2, was not cross checked with the DNA. TRBV21-1 is marked as a pseudogene. The CDR3 loop spans 15 amino acids. CDR3 nucleotides: TGTGCCAGCAGCAAAGATTTACCCAGTGAGGACATTCAGTACTTC. Protein product: CASSKDLPSEDIQYF.

This sequence joins TRBV20-1 and TRBJ2-7; D is possibly TRBD1 (5 bases). Deletions cut 6 bases from V and 7 bases from J, with 10 bases between. Germline V gives CDR1 DFQATT, CDR2 SNEGSKA (reference sequence). CDR3 length equals 10 residues. The CDR3 nucleotides are TGCAGTGCGAAACAGGCTGAGCAGTACTTC. It yields the protein CSAKQAEQYF.

This clone was seen a few times. The V gene is TRBV5-1, the J gene TRBJ2-1; D is ambiguous. The CDR3 has 13 residues. Germline V CDR1 and CDR2: SGHRS, YFSETQ. Trimming pared 5 bases from V and 0 bases from J, leaving 6 bases between. The CDR3 reads CASRESSYNEQFF. CDR3 coding DNA: TGCGCCAGCAGGGAGAGCTCCTACAATGAGCAGTTCTTC.

This clone was detected a few times. This chain joins TRBV28 and TRBJ1-1; D call uncertain. The germline V and J ends were trimmed by 2 bases and 8 bases, with 15 bases remaining between them. The CDR3 totals 14 residues. The germline V gene has CDR1 MDHEN and CDR2 SYDVKM. The CDR3: CASSLRSGGREAFF. CDR3 DNA sequence: TGTGCCAGCAGTTTAAGATCGGGAGGGAGGGAAGCTTTCTTT. Full variable domain (rest looked up from reference TRBV28 and TRBJ1-1): DVKVTQSSRYLVKRTGEKVFLECVQDMDHENMFWYRQDPGLGLRLIYFSYDVKMKEKGDIPEGYSVSREKKERFSLILESASTNQTSMYLCASSLRSGGREAFFGQGTRLTVV.

This clone was observed a few times. The V gene is TRBV23-1, the J gene TRBJ2-1, with D possibly matching TRBD1 (7 bases). TRBV23-1 is given ORF status, its function remaining uncertain. CDR3 length: 17 residues. Trimming removed 4 bases at V and 8 bases at J, with 24 bases between. The CDR3 sequence: CASSPLDRPGDRYEQFF. The CDR3 nucleotides read TGCGCCAGCAGTCCCTTGGACAGGCCGGGGGATCGGTATGAGCAGTTCTTC.

The chain joins TRBV9 to TRBJ1-5, with D uncertain. The CDR3 loop spans 15 amino acids. Germline CDR1 and CDR2: SGDLS and YYNGEE. Deletions cut 3 bases from V and 6 bases from J, with 16 bases between. The CDR3 reads CASSALALGGQPQHF. CDR3 in DNA: TGTGCCAGCAGCGCCCTGGCCCTGGGCGGTCAGCCCCAGCATTTT. The full variable domain, rest sourced from reference TRBV9 and TRBJ1-5, is DSGVTQTPKHLITATGQRVTLRCSPRSGDLSVYWYQQSLDQGLQFLIQYYNGEERAKGNILERFSAQQFPDLHSELNLSSLELGDSALYFCASSALALGGQPQHFGDGTRLSIL.

The chain joins TRBV7-9 to TRBJ1-6, with D possibly being TRBD1 (6 bases). The V gene lost 5 bases and the J gene lost 9 bases, with 17 bases spanning the gap. Germline lookup yields CDR1 SEHNR and CDR2 FQNEAQ (reference sequence). There are 15 residues in the CDR3. The CDR3 DNA follows: TGTGCCAGCAGCATAGGGGGGACGGGGTCTTCACCCCTCCACTTT. Encoded protein: CASSIGGTGSSPLHF.

The chain combines TRBV5-8 with TRBJ1-1; possible D gene TRBD1, 5 bases. This CDR3 spans 14 amino acids. V lost 0 bases and J 4 bases, leaving 10 bases between the germline ends. Germline loops: CDR1 SGHTS, CDR2 YDEGEE. DNA of the CDR3: TGTGCCAGCAGCTTGGAAGGGGTCGGCACTGAAGCTTTCTTT. It translates to CASSLEGVGTEAFF.

This sequence joins TRBV18 and TRBJ2-7, with D perhaps being TRBD1 or TRBD2 (6 bases each). Trimming cost V 6 bases and J 2 bases, with 17 bases left between them. Looked up from germline, CDR1 is KGHSH and CDR2 is LQKENI. The CDR3 runs to 15 residues. CDR3 amino acids: CASSTSGAETYEQYF. CDR3 sequence (DNA): TGTGCCAGCTCTACATCGGGGGCCGAGACCTACGAGCAGTACTTC.

Only a few counts were recorded for this clone. The CDR3 DNA is TGTGCCAGCAGTTTAAGGCAGGGGGCTTACGAGCAGTACTTC. Protein: CASSLRQGAYEQYF. This chain joins TRBV28 and TRBJ2-7, with 8 bases matching TRBD1. The V segment lost 2 bases and the J segment 4 bases; nucleotides outside the gene matches: 4. The germline V gene has CDR1 MDHEN and CDR2 SYDVKM. CDR3 length equals 14 residues.

As regards this clone: This CDR3 is also generated by other DNA sequences in the sample. The V gene is TRBV2, the J gene TRBJ1-6; tentative D call: TRBD1 (5 bases). There are 14 residues in the CDR3. The ends were cut back, 5 bases at V and 4 bases at J, with 9 bases in the middle. The germline gives CDR1 SNHLY, CDR2 FYNNEI. This chain's CDR3 is CASSLGQYNSPLHF. CDR3 nucleotides: TGTGCCAGCAGTTTGGGGCAATATAATTCACCCCTCCACTTT.

The chain combines TRBV27 with TRBJ1-4, with D uncertain. There are 10 residues in the CDR3. In germline, CDR1 is MNHEY, CDR2 SMNVEV (reference sequence). The ends were cut back, 6 bases at V and 5 bases at J, with 1 base in the middle. The CDR3 spells CASSNEKLFF. CDR3 bases: TGTGCCAGCAGCAATGAAAAACTGTTTTTT.

This clone was detected a few times. The chain carries TRBV2 and TRBJ1-2; 8 positions match TRBD1. Germline CDR1 is SNHLY and CDR2 is FYNNEI. The length of the CDR3 is 15 residues. The V and J ends lost 1 base and 5 bases, in that order; junction bases with no gene match: 6. The DNA for the CDR3 is TGTGCCAGCAGTGAAGACAGGGGGAGTTGGTATGGCTACACCTTC. As protein: CASSEDRGSWYGYTF.

The chain combines TRBV9 with TRBJ2-4; either TRBD1 or TRBD2 may fit D (6 bases each). This CDR3 is 15 amino acids long. CDR1 is SGDLS and CDR2 is YYNGEE in the germline V gene. V dropped 4 bases and J dropped 4 bases, with 15 bases sitting between them. As DNA, the CDR3 is TGTGCCAGCAGCCCCCCAATAGGGGGGAAAAACATTCAGTACTTC. As protein: CASSPPIGGKNIQYF.

V gene TRBV19 combines with J gene TRBJ2-7; the match to TRBD2 covers 7 bases. Losses at the gene ends were 10 bases for V and 1 base for J; bases not matched to a gene: 4. CDR3 length equals 12 residues. Germline V gives CDR1 LNHDA, CDR2 SQIVND (reference sequence). CDR3 in DNA: TGTGCCACCCAAGCGGGATCCTACGAGCAGTACTTC. Amino acid sequence: CATQAGSYEQYF.

The chain carries TRBV18 and TRBJ1-5, with D uncertain. V was pared by 1 base and J by 6 bases, with 7 bases between. Germline V gene sequence: CDR1 KGHSH, CDR2 LQKENI. The CDR3 totals 13 residues. CDR3 DNA sequence: TGTGCCAGCTCACCACTTGGGTCTCAGCCCCAGCATTTT. This sequence encodes CASSPLGSQPQHF.

The chain links TRBV18 to TRBJ2-7; TRBD2 matches at 9 bases. Germline CDR1 KGHSH, CDR2 LQKENI. V was pared by 0 bases and J by 3 bases, with 6 bases of the junction left unmatched. This CDR3 is 16 amino acids long. The CDR3 bases are TGTGCCAGCTCACCACCGACTAGCGGAGGCCTCTACGAGCAGTACTTC. This sequence encodes CASSPPTSGGLYEQYF.

The chain couples TRBV6-5 to TRBJ1-1; D unclear. The CDR3 contains 13 residues. Trimming shortened V by 7 bases and J by 1 base, and 10 bases separated the two germline ends. Germline CDR1 and CDR2: MNHEY and SVGAGI. The DNA of the CDR3 is TGTGCCAGCACCCTACCTCAGAACACTGAAGCTTTCTTT. Protein product: CASTLPQNTEAFF.

The V gene is TRBV6-1, the J gene TRBJ2-1; 7 nucleotides line up with TRBD2. Germline V lookup: CDR1 MNHNS, CDR2 SASEGT. V shed 4 bases, J shed 7 bases, and the junction held 10 bases outside the gene matches. The CDR3 is made up of 15 amino acids. CDR3 amino acids: CASSAELGRGNEQFF. Here the CDR3 DNA reads TGTGCCAGCAGTGCCGAGTTGGGGCGGGGGAATGAGCAGTTCTTC.

V gene TRBV29-1 combines with J gene TRBJ2-1, with 7 bases lining up with TRBD1. This CDR3 has 15 residues. Per the germline V gene, CDR1 is SQVTM and CDR2 is ANQGSEA. With V trimmed by 4 bases and J by 0 bases, 6 bases remained unmatched. The CDR3 here is CSVVGTASSYNEQFF. DNA of the CDR3: TGCAGCGTTGTCGGGACAGCGAGCTCCTACAATGAGCAGTTCTTC.

The rearrangement joins TRBV30 to TRBJ2-1; D assignment may be TRBD1 or TRBD2 (5 bases each). V gave up 0 bases and J gave up 5 bases, with 8 bases separating them. From germline, CDR1 is GTSNPN and CDR2 SVGIG (reference sequence). The CDR3 length is 13 residues. CDR3 bases: TGTGCCTGGAGTGTGGGGGTACACAATGAGCAGTTCTTC. Translating gives CAWSVGVHNEQFF.

DNA for the CDR3: TGTGCCAGCAGCTCGAAGGGTCGTAATTCACCCCTCCACTTT. The encoded protein is CASSSKGRNSPLHF. The V gene is TRBV13, the J gene TRBJ1-6; D is unresolved. The CDR3 has 14 amino acids. Germline loops: CDR1 PRHDT, CDR2 FYEKMQ (reference sequence). The germline V and J ends were trimmed by 4 bases and 6 bases, with 10 bases remaining between them.

This clone was observed a few times. The CDR3 reads CASRRQNYGYTF. Written as DNA, the CDR3 is TGTGCCAGCAGAAGACAGAACTATGGCTACACCTTC. The J gene is TRBJ1-2, the V gene TRBV2; TRBD1 is a possible D gene (5 bases). CDR3 size: 12 residues. Trimming shortened V by 6 bases and J by 2 bases, and 7 bases separated the two germline ends. Germline V gene data show CDR1 as SNHLY and CDR2 as FYNNEI.

This clone appeared a few times. DNA of the CDR3: TGCAGCGTTGAGGCTGGCATCTCTGGGGCCAACGTCCTGACTTTC. Translated: CSVEAGISGANVLTF. This chain links TRBV29-1 with TRBJ2-6; D gene uncertain. CDR3 length equals 15 residues. Germline-derived CDR1 and CDR2 are SQVTM and ANQGSEA. The V end lost 3 bases, the J end lost 0 bases, and 9 bases lay between the germline ends.

For this clone: Different DNA sequences within this sample yield the same CDR3. The chain links TRBV30 to TRBJ1-1; D is undetermined. CDR3 length equals 11 residues. Germline CDR1 GTSNPN, CDR2 SVGIG (reference sequence). V lost 1 base, J lost 3 bases, and 3 bases lay in between. The CDR3 DNA follows: TGTGCCTGGAGTGGGTACACTGAAGCTTTCTTT. This codes for CAWSGYTEAFF.

The V gene is TRBV6-5, the J gene TRBJ2-1; 7 bases are a match to TRBD1. The CDR3 is made up of 12 amino acids. Germline loops: CDR1 MNHEY, CDR2 SVGAGI. With 8 bases clipped from V and 10 bases from J, the junction kept 8 bases outside the gene matches. The CDR3 loop is CASREGAREQFF. The CDR3 bases are TGTGCCAGCCGAGAGGGGGCGAGGGAGCAGTTCTTC.

This clone was counted between two and nine times. The rearrangement uses TRBV6-5 and TRBJ1-2, with D perhaps matching TRBD1 (5 bases). CDR3 length: 11 amino acids. Germline V gene lookup returns CDR1 MNHEY and CDR2 SVGAGI. Between the trimmed V and J ends, which lost 5 bases and 7 bases, there was a span of 8 bases. In DNA form, the CDR3 reads TGTGCCAGCAGTCGGGGCGGTGGCTACACCTTC. As protein: CASSRGGGYTF.

The chain links TRBV5-1 to TRBJ2-3; 9 positions match TRBD2. The CDR3 loop spans 15 amino acids. Germline-derived CDR1 and CDR2 are SGHRS and YFSETQ. V was pared by 3 bases and J by 5 bases, with 7 bases of the junction left unmatched. The CDR3 sequence: CASSSSGLAIDTQYF. For the CDR3, the DNA is TGCGCCAGCAGCTCCTCGGGACTAGCAATAGATACGCAGTATTTT.